This is a list of T cell receptor beta chains from one sample in a study of T cell responses to AZD1222 COVID-19 vaccine. Sequenced by immunoSEQ multiplex PCR; TCRdb stores in-frame clones only, minus some. The sample contains about 97,000 clones, over 75% of which appear only once. Sequences were derived from peripheral blood, sampled 28 days after the second AZD1222 dose. The receptors originated from an adult who received the AZD1222 COVID-19 vaccine. The CDR3 runs from the conserved cysteine through the conserved F or W.

CDR3 length	J gene	V gene	CDR3 protein
15	TRBJ2-1	TRBV9	CASSVDSGSGNEQFF
14	TRBJ2-1	TRBV7-9	CASSLAEGENEQFF
12	TRBJ1-5	TRBV12-3/TRBV12-4	CASSLGGQPQHF
12	TRBJ1-1	TRBV11-2	CASSLVGGEAFF
15	TRBJ2-7	TRBV23-1	CASSQSGRSSYEQYF
14	TRBJ2-1	TRBV18	CASSPQDSYNEQFF
15	TRBJ1-2	TRBV19	CASSILLTGKGGYTF
12	TRBJ1-2	TRBV24-1	CATSDLGGGYTF
17	TRBJ1-1	TRBV11-2	CASSSWTGLVSGTEAFF
16	TRBJ2-6	TRBV10-1	CASSESRGNGANVLTF
13	TRBJ1-5	TRBV6-2/TRBV6-3	CASSREQVQPQHF